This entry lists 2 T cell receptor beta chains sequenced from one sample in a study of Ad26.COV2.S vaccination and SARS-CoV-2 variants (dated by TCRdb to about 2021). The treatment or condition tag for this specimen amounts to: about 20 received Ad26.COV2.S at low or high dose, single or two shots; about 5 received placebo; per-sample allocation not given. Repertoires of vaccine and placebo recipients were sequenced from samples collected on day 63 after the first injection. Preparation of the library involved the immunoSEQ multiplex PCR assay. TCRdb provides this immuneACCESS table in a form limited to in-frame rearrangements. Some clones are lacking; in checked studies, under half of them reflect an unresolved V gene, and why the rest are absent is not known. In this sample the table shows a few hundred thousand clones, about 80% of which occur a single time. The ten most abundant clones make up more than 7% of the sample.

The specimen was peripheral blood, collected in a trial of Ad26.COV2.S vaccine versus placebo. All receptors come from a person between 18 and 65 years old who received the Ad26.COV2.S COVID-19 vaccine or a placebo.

The CDR3 sequence: CASSLPGGSTDTQYF. CDR3 sequence (DNA): TGCGCCAGCAGCTTGCCCGGGGGTAGCACAGATACGCAGTATTTT. The V gene is TRBV5-1, the J gene TRBJ2-3, with a possible D match to TRBD2 (6 bases). The V and J ends lost 1 base and 0 bases respectively, with 9 bases between them. The CDR3 runs to 15 residues. The germline CDR1 and CDR2 sequences are SGHRS and YFSETQ.

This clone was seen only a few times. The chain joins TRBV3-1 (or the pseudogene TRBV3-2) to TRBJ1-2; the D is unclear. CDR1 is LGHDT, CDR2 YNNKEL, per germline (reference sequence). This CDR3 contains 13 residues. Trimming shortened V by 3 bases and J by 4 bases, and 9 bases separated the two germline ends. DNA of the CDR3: TGTGCCAGCAGCCACGTAGACCCCTATGGCTACACCTTC. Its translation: CASSHVDPYGYTF.